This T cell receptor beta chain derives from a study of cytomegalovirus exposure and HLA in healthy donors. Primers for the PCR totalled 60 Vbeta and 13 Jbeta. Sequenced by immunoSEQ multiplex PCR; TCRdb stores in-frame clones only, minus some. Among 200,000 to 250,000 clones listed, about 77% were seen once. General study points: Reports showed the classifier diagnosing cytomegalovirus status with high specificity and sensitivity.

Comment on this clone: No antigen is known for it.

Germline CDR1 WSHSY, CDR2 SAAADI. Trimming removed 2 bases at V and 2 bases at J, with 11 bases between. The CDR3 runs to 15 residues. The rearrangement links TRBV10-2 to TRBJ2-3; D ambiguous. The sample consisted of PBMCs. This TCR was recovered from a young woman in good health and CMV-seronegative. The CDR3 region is CASSEGLETTDTQYF. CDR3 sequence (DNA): TGCGCCAGCAGTGAGGGATTGGAGACCACAGATACGCAGTATTTT.